This record concerns one TCR beta chain sequence. How the authors handled the data: ImmunoSEQ output lacked quality scores and full-length reads, limiting matched filtering. TCRdb keeps only in-frame clones here, not all; method: immunoSEQ multiplex PCR. The V and J calls and the clone size are those of that table, but D and trimming were determined from the DNA. The sample lists 2,100,000 or so clones, 90% to 97% seen once, with 0.1% to 0.15% in the top ten. Germline V CDR1 and CDR2: MDHEN, SYDVKM. The length of the CDR3 is 18 residues. V lost 1 base, J lost 1 base, and 11 bases stayed unmatched. The sample comes from a study of shared clonotypes between healthy human individuals. Overall study: For every donor, three CD4 naive, three CD4 memory, two CD8 naive and one CD8 memory plates were used.

The V call is TRBV28, the J call TRBJ1-1; TRBD1 agrees at 8 bases. The clonotype originates from a young man in good health. Input material: naive CD4+ T cells sorted from blood. Specified subset: CD45RA+ positively selected. As DNA, the CDR3 is TGTGCCAGCAGTTTATTAGGTGCGCCGGGACAGGAGAACACTGAAGCTTTCTTT. Translating it yields CASSLLGAPGQENTEAFF.